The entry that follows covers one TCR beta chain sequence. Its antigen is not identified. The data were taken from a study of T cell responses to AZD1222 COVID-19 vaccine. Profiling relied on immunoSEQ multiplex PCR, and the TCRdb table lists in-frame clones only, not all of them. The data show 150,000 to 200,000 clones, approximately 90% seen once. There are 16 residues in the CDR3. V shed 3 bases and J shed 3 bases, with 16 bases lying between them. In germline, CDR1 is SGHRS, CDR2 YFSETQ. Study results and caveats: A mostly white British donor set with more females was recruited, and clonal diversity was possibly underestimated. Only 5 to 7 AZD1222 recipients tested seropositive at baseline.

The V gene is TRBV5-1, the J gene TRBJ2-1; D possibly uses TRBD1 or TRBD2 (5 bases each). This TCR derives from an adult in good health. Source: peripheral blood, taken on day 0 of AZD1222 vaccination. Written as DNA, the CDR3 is TGCGCCAGCAGCTCTATACCGGGACCAATCTACAATGAGCAGTTCTTC. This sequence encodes CASSSIPGPIYNEQFF.